In its sample, the clone carrying this TCR beta chain was seen a few times. This specimen belongs to a study of blood T cell repertoires in COVID-19. The CDR3 extends over 13 amino acids. Trimming at V came to 5 bases and at J to 5 bases, leaving 3 bases not matched to a gene. Germline V gene sequence: CDR1 SEHNR, CDR2 FQNEAQ (reference sequence). As processed by the authors: Reference gene primers were amplified, and this amplification served to estimate nucleated cell counts. The data were produced by immunoSEQ multiplex PCR, yet TCRdb's version contains in-frame clones alone and is incomplete. The DNA gave D and trimming, while V, J and clone size come from that table. The sample has about 110,000 clones, approximately 88% seen once.

The rearrangement links TRBV7-9 to TRBJ2-1; 7 nucleotides align to TRBD2. Sequencing was carried out using peripheral blood. This clonotype was sampled from a human donor in a cohort sampled during active COVID-19. CDR3: CASSRAGNNEQFF. CDR3 nucleotide sequence: TGTGCCAGCAGCAGAGCGGGAAACAATGAGCAGTTCTTC.